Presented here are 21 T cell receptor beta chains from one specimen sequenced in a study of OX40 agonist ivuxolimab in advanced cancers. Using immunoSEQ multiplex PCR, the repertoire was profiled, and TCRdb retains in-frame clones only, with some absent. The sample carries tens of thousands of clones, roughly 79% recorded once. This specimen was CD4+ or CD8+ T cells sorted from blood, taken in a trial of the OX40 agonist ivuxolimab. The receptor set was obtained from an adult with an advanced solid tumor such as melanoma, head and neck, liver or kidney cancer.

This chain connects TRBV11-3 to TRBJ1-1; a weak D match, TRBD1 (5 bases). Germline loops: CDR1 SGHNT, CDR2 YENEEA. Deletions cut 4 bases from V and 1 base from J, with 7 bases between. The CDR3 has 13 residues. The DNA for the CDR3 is TGTGCCAGCAGCTGGGGGGAGAACACTGAAGCTTTCTTT. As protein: CASSWGENTEAFF.

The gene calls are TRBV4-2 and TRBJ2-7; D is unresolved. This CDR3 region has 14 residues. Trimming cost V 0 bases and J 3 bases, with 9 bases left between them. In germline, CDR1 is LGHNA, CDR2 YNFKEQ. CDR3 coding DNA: TGTGCCAGCAGCCAAGAGTTGAACCGCTACGAGCAGTACTTC. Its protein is CASSQELNRYEQYF.

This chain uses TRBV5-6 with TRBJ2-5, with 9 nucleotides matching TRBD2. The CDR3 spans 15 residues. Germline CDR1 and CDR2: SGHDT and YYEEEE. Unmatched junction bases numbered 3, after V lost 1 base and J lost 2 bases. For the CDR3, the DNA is TGTGCCAGCAGCTTGTCTAGCGGGGCGCAAGAGACCCAGTACTTC. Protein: CASSLSSGAQETQYF. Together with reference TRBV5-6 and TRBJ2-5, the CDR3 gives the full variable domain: DAGVTQSPTHLIKTRGQQVTLRCSPKSGHDTVSWYQQALGQGPQFIFQYYEEEERQRGNFPDRFSGHQFPNYSSELNVNALLLGDSALYLCASSLSSGAQETQYFGPGTRLLVL.

CDR3 DNA: TGTGCCAGCAGCTTAAACTCGGGCAGCAAATACGAGCAGTACTTC. It yields the protein CASSLNSGSKYEQYF. The chain employs TRBV7-2 and TRBJ2-5; D uncertain. TRBJ2-7 matches the DNA end more closely, so the J call is doubtful. The CDR3 runs to 15 residues. CDR1 is SGHTA and CDR2 is FQGNSA in the germline V gene.

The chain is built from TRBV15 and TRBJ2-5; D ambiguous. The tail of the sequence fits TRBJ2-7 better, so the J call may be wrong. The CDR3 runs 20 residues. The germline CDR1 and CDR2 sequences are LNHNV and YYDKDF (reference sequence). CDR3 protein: CATSRGRQRGPYRWAYEQYF. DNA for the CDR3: TGTGCCACCAGCAGAGGTCGACAAAGAGGCCCGTATAGGTGGGCCTACGAGCAGTACTTC.

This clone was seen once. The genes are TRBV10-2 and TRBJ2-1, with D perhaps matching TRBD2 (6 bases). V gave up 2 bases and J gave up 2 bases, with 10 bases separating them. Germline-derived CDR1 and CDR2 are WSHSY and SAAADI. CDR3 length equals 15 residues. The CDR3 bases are TGCGCCAGCAGTGAGGGGGGGATGCCCTACAATGAGCAGTTCTTC. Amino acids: CASSEGGMPYNEQFF.

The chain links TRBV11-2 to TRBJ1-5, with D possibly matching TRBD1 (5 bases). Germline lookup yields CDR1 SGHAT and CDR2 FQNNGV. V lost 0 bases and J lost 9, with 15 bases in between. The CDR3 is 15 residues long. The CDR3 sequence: CASSLDSAGTSPQHF. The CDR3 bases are TGTGCCAGCAGCTTAGATTCAGCAGGGACGTCGCCCCAGCATTTT.

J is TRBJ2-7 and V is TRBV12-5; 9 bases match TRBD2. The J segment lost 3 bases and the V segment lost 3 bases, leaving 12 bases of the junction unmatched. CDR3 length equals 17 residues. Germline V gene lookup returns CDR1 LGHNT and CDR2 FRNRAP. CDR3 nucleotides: TGTGCTAGTGGTTTCTCCATAGCGGGGGCAAATCACTACGAGCAGTACTTC. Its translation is CASGFSIAGANHYEQYF.

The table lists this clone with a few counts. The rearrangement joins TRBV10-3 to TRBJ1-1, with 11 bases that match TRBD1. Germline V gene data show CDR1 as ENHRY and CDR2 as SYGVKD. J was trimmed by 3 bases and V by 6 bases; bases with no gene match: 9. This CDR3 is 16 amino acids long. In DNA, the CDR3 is TGTGCCATCAGGCCGGGACAGGGGGTTGTGGACACTGAAGCTTTCTTT. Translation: CAIRPGQGVVDTEAFF.

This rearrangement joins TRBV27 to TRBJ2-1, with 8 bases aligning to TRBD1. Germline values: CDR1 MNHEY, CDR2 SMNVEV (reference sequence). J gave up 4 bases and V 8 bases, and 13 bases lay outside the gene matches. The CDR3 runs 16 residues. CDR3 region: CASGGEDRAGYNEQFF. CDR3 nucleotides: TGTGCCAGCGGAGGGGAGGACAGGGCGGGATACAATGAGCAGTTCTTC.

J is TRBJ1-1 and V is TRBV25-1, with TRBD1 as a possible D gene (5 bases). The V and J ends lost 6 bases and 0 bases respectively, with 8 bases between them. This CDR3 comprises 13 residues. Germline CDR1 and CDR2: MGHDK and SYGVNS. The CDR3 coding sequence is TGTGCCAGCAGACGACAGATGAACACTGAAGCTTTCTTT. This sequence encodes CASRRQMNTEAFF. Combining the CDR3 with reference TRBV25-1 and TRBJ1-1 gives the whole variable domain EADIYQTPRYLVIGTGKKITLECSQTMGHDKMYWYQQDPGMELHLIHYSYGVNSTEKGDLSSESTVSRIRTEHFPLTLESARPSHTSQYLCASRRQMNTEAFFGQGTRLTVV.

The CDR3 sequence is CASSEYGTGVHGYTF. The CDR3 DNA is TGTGCCAGCAGTGAATACGGGACAGGGGTCCATGGCTACACCTTC. The chain employs TRBV25-1 and TRBJ1-2, with 10 bases lining up with TRBD1. Per germline, CDR1 MGHDK and CDR2 SYGVNS. V lost 0 bases to trimming and J lost 6 bases; unmatched junction nucleotides: 4. The CDR3 is made up of 15 amino acids.

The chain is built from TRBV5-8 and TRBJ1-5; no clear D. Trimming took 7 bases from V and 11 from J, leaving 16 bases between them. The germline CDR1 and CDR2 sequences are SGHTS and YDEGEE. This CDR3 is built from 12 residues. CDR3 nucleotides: TGTGCCAGCTCCGGCCGTAAGTGGACCCAGCATTTT. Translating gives CASSGRKWTQHF.

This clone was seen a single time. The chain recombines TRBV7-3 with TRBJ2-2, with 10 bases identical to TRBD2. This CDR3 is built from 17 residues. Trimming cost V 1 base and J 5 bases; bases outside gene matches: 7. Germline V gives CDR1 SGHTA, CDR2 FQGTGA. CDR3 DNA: TGTGCCAGCAGCTTAAGGTCTAGCGGGAGAGAGACCGGGGAGCTGTTTTTT. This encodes CASSLRSSGRETGELFF.

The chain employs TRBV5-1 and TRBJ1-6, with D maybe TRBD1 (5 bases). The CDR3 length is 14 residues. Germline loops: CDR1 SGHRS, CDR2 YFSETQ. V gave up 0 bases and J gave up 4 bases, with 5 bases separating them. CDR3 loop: CASSLGQYNSPLHF. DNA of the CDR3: TGCGCCAGCAGCTTGGGACAGTATAATTCACCCCTCCACTTT.

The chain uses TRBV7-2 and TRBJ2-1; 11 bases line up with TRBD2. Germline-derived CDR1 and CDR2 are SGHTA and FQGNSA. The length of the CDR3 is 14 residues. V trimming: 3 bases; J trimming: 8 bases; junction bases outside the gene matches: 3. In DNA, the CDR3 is TGTGCCAGCAGCTTTAGCGGGGGGGCCTATGAGCAGTTCTTC. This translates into CASSFSGGAYEQFF.

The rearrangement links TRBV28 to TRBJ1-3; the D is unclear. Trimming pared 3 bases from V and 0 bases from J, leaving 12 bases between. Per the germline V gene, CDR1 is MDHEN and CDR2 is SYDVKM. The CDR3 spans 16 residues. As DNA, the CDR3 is TGTGCCAGCAGTTTCTACCCCCTAAGCTCTGGAAACACCATATATTTT. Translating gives CASSFYPLSSGNTIYF. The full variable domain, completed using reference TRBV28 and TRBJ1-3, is DVKVTQSSRYLVKRTGEKVFLECVQDMDHENMFWYRQDPGLGLRLIYFSYDVKMKEKGDIPEGYSVSREKKERFSLILESASTNQTSMYLCASSFYPLSSGNTIYFGEGSWLTVV.

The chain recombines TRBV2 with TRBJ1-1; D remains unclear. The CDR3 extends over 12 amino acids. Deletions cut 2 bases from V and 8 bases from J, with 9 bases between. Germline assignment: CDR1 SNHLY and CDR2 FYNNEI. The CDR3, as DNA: TGTGCCAGCAGTGAACGGGTCTCCGAAGCTTTCTTT. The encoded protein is CASSERVSEAFF.

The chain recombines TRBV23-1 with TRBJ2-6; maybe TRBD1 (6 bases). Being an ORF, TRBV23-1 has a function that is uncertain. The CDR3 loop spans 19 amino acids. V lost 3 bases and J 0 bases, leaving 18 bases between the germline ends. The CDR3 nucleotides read TGCGCCAGCAGTCATCCCGCGACAGGAGCGACCTCTGGGGCCAACGTCCTGACTTTC. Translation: CASSHPATGATSGANVLTF.

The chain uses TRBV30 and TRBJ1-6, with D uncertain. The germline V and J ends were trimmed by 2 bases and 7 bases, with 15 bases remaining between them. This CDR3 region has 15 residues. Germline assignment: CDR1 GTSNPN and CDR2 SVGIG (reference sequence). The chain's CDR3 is CAWSRDPLYNSPLHF. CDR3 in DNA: TGTGCCTGGAGTCGAGACCCGTTATACAATTCACCCCTCCACTTT.

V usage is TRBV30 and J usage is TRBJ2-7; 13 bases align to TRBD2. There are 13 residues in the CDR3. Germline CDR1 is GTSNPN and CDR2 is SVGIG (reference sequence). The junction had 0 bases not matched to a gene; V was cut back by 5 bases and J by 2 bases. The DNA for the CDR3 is TGTGCCTGGGGGACTAGCGGGACCTACGAGCAGTACTTC. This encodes CAWGTSGTYEQYF.